The 17 T cell receptor beta chains given below trace back to one sample, sequenced in a study of response to subunit inactivated influenza vaccine. TCRdb re-analysed the RT-PCR reads in MiXCR, keeping a single row per CDR3 protein. The sample contains some 640,000 distinct CDR3 sequences, about 15% of which appear only once. This specimen consisted of PBMCs from blood, obtained less than 15 days before vaccination. These receptors all come from a man aged 50-60 years who received an inactivated influenza vaccine.

This clonotype has at least ten counts. The chain has TRBV5-1 and TRBJ2-5; D is perhaps TRBD1 (7 bases). CDR1 and CDR2 from the germline V gene are SGHRS and YFSETQ. This CDR3 comprises 14 residues. V was trimmed by 5 bases and J by 3 bases, leaving 14 bases between them. The CDR3 reads CASRRDSHKETQYF. The CDR3 region has the DNA TGCGCCAGCAGGCGGGACAGCCATAAAGAGACCCAGTACTTC.

This clonotype has at least ten counts. The chain recombines TRBV6-2 or TRBV6-3 with TRBJ2-7, with a possible D match to TRBD1 (5 bases). This CDR3 has 16 amino acids. Germline CDR1 reads MNHEY; CDR2 reads SVGEGT. V was clipped by 0 bases and J by 0 bases, with 12 bases between them. CDR3 sequence reads: CASSYSTQDISYEQYF. The DNA for the CDR3 is TGTGCCAGCAGTTACTCGACACAGGACATCTCCTACGAGCAGTACTTC.

The V and J genes are TRBV5-1 and TRBJ2-2; 7 bases fit TRBD1. This CDR3 contains 14 residues. Germline CDR1 reads SGHRS; CDR2 reads YFSETQ. After removal of 0 bases from V and 4 bases from J, the junction contained 0 bases not matched to a gene. The CDR3 is CASSLGDSTGELFF. DNA of the CDR3: TGCGCCAGCAGCTTGGGGGACAGCACCGGGGAGCTGTTTTTT.

This clonotype appeared a few times. The chain is built from TRBV30 and TRBJ2-7, with D tentatively TRBD1 or TRBD2 (5 bases each). The V end lost 3 bases, the J end lost 5 bases, and 11 bases lay between the germline ends. The CDR3 contains 12 residues. Per germline, CDR1 GTSNPN and CDR2 SVGIG (reference sequence). The CDR3 DNA sequence: TGTGCCTGGAGCCTAGGGACGAACGAGCAGTACTTC. It specifies CAWSLGTNEQYF.

The chain uses TRBV15 and TRBJ1-1, with D possibly TRBD1 on 6 matching bases. Deletions cut 2 bases from V and 4 bases from J, with 11 bases between. Germline CDR1 is LNHNV and CDR2 is YYDKDF (reference sequence). The CDR3 is made up of 14 amino acids. Here the CDR3 reads CATSRLGGGTEAFF. CDR3 DNA: TGTGCCACCAGCAGACTCGGGGGCGGCACTGAAGCTTTCTTT.

This clonotype was found a few times. The rearrangement uses TRBV7-2 and TRBJ2-1; the D gene is possibly TRBD2 (6 bases). The CDR3 has 14 residues. Per germline, CDR1 SGHTA and CDR2 FQGNSA. The V end lost 4 bases, the J end lost 7 bases, and 14 bases lay between the germline ends. The CDR3 DNA reads as TGTGCCAGCAGCTGGCGGACTGGGGGGAATGAGCAGTTCTTC. Encoded protein: CASSWRTGGNEQFF.

This chain joins TRBV13 and TRBJ2-7; 8 nucleotides agree with TRBD1. The germline CDR1 and CDR2 sequences are PRHDT and FYEKMQ (reference sequence). V trimming: 0 bases; J trimming: 7 bases; junction bases outside the gene matches: 5. The CDR3 contains 14 residues. CDR3 region: CASSLGQGAKEQYF. CDR3 in DNA: TGTGCCAGCAGCTTAGGGCAGGGGGCGAAGGAGCAGTACTTC.

The chain is built from TRBV9 and TRBJ2-5; 10 bases align to TRBD1. CDR3 size: 15 residues. The germline V gene has CDR1 SGDLS and CDR2 YYNGEE. The trim removed 2 bases at V and 5 bases at J, leaving 6 bases unmatched. The CDR3 bases are TGTGCCAGCAGCGTGCGGGACAGGGGTTACGAGACCCAGTACTTC. It codes for CASSVRDRGYETQYF.

This clonotype has more than one count but fewer than ten. The chain employs TRBV4-3 and TRBJ1-3; D gene uncertain. The CDR3 is made up of 14 amino acids. CDR1 is LGHNA, CDR2 YSLEER, per germline. V was shortened by 1 base and J by 4 bases, with 8 bases between the two germline ends. This chain's CDR3 is CASSQGGWGNTIYF. The CDR3, as DNA: TGCGCCAGCAGCCAAGGGGGTTGGGGAAACACCATATATTTT.

A few counts support this clonotype. The rearrangement joins TRBV7-9 to TRBJ2-5; the D gene is possibly TRBD2 (6 bases). There are 14 residues in the CDR3. Germline V gene sequence: CDR1 SEHNR, CDR2 FQNEAQ (reference sequence). Between the trimmed V and J ends, which lost 5 bases and 1 base, there was a span of 11 bases. The CDR3: CASSVGTFQETQYF. The CDR3 DNA follows: TGTGCCAGCAGCGTTGGGACTTTCCAAGAGACCCAGTACTTC.

The chain joins TRBV12-3 or TRBV12-4 to TRBJ1-4; no firm D call. The CDR3 consists of 16 residues. V was cut by 5 bases and J by 0 bases, with 13 bases left in between. The CDR3 bases are TGTGCCAGCAGTCCGCGGCCCCGACCAACTAATGAAAAACTGTTTTTT. It yields the protein CASSPRPRPTNEKLFF.

V and J are TRBV20-1 and TRBJ1-1; D is perhaps TRBD1 (5 bases). CDR1 and CDR2 (germline): DFQATT, SNEGSKA (reference sequence). Trimming took off 6 bases at V and 0 bases at J, with 14 bases between the two ends. The CDR3 has 14 amino acids. CDR3 coding DNA: TGCAGTGCCCCGAGACAGAACCTGAACACTGAAGCTTTCTTT. As protein: CSAPRQNLNTEAFF.

This clonotype was found a few times. The CDR3 DNA reads TGTGCCAGCAGCTTGTGGGGGGCCGGGTACAATGAGCAGTTCTTC. Translated, it gives CASSLWGAGYNEQFF. The genes are TRBV5-4 and TRBJ2-1; D is perhaps TRBD1 or TRBD2 (6 bases each). The length of the CDR3 is 15 residues. V was cut by 1 base and J by 4 bases, with 12 bases left in between. CDR1 is SGHNT and CDR2 is YYREEE in the germline V gene (reference sequence).

This clonotype was observed a few times. This rearrangement joins TRBV6-5 to TRBJ2-3; tentatively, D is TRBD2 (7 bases). The V end lost 3 bases, the J end lost 2 bases, and 12 bases lay between the germline ends. CDR3 length: 15 amino acids. Germline-derived CDR1 and CDR2 are MNHEY and SVGAGI. CDR3 sequence: CASSYTGGSTDTQYF. In DNA, the CDR3 is TGTGCCAGCAGTTATACGGGGGGCTCCACAGATACGCAGTATTTT.

V and J are TRBV15 and TRBJ2-4; D unresolved. This CDR3 is built from 14 residues. The ends were cut back, 2 bases at V and 9 bases at J, with 14 bases in the middle. Germline CDR1 LNHNV, CDR2 YYDKDF (reference sequence). CDR3 DNA sequence: TGTGCCACCAGCAGAAGCCTTGGTTTGGGCATTCAGTACTTC. It encodes CATSRSLGLGIQYF.

V usage is TRBV4-3 and J usage is TRBJ1-2, with D possibly matching TRBD1 (5 bases). The V end was cut by 1 base, the J end by 6 bases, with 15 bases between. Per the germline V gene, CDR1 is LGHNA and CDR2 is YSLEER. The CDR3 extends over 15 amino acids. The CDR3 loop reads CASSQVGQAGDGYTF. In DNA form, the CDR3 reads TGCGCCAGCAGCCAAGTCGGGCAGGCGGGGGATGGCTACACCTTC.

This clonotype turned up a few times. The chain combines TRBV7-2 with TRBJ2-7; possible D gene TRBD2, 6 bases. CDR1 is SGHTA and CDR2 is FQGNSA in the germline V gene. This CDR3 is 15 amino acids long. Trimming stripped 2 bases from V and 4 bases from J, with 15 bases between. The CDR3 nucleotides are TGTGCCAGCAGCTTACGCGGGGACCTTGGGTACGAGCAGTACTTC. Translation: CASSLRGDLGYEQYF.